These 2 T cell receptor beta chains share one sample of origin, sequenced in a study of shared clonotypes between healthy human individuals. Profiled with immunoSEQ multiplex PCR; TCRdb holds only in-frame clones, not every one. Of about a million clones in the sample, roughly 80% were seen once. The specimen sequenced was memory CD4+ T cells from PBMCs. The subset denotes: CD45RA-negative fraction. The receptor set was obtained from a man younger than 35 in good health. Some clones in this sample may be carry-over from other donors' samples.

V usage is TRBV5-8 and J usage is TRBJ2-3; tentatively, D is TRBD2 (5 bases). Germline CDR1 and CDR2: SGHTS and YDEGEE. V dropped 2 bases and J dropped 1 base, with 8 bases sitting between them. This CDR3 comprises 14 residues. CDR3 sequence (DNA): TGTGCCAGCAGCTTTCGGGAAGGCACAGATACGCAGTATTTT. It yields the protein CASSFREGTDTQYF. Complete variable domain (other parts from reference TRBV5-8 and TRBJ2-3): EAGVTQSPTHLIKTRGQQATLRCSPISGHTSVYWYQQALGLGLQFLLWYDEGEERNRGNFPPRFSGRQFPNYSSELNVNALELEDSALYLCASSFREGTDTQYFGPGTRLTVL.

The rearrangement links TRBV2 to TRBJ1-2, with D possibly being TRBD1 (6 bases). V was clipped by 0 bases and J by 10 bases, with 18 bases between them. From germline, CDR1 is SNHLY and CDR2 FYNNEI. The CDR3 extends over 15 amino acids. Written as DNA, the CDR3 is TGTGCCAGCAGTGAAGCTCTTCACAGGGCAGGCGACTACACCTTC. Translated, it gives CASSEALHRAGDYTF.